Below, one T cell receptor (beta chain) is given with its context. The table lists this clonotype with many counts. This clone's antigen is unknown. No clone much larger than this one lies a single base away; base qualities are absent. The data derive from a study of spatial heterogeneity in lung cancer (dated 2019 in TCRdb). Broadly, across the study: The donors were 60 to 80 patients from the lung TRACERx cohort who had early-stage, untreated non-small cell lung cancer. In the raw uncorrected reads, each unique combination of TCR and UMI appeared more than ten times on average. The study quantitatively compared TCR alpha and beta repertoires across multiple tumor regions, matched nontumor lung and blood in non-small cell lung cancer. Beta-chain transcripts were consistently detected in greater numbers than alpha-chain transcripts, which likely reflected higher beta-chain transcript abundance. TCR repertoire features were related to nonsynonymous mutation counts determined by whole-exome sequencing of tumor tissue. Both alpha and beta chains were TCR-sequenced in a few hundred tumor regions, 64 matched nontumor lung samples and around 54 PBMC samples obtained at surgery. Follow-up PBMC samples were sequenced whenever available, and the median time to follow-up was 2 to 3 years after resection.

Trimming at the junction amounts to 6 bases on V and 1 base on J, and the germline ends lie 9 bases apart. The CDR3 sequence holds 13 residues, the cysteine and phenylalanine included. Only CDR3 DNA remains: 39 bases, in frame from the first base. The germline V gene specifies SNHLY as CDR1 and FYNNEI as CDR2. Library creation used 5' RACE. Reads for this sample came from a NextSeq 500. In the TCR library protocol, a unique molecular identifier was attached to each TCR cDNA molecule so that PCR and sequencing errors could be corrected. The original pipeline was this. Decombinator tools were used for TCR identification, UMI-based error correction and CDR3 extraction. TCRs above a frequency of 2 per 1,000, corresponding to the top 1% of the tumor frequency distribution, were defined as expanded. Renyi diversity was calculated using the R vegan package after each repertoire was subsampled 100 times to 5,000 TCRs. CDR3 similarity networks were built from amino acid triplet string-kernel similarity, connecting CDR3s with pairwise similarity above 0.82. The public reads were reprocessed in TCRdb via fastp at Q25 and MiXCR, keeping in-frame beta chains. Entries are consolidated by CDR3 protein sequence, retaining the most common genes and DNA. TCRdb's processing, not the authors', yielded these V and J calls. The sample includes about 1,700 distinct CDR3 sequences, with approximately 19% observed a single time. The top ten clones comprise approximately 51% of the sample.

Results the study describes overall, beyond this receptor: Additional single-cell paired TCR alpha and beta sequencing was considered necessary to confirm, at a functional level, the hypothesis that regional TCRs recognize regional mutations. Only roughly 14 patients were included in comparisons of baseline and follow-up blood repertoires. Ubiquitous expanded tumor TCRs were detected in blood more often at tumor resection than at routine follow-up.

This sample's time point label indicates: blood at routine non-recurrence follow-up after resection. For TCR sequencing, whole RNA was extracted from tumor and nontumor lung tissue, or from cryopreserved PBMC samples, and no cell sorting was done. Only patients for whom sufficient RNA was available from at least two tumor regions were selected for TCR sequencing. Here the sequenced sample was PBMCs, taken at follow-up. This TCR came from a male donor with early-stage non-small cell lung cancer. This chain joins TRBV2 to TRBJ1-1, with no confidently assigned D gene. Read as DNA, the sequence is TGTGCCAGCAGGCTACCGTCGAACACTGAAGCTTTCTTT. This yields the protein CASRLPSNTEAFF.